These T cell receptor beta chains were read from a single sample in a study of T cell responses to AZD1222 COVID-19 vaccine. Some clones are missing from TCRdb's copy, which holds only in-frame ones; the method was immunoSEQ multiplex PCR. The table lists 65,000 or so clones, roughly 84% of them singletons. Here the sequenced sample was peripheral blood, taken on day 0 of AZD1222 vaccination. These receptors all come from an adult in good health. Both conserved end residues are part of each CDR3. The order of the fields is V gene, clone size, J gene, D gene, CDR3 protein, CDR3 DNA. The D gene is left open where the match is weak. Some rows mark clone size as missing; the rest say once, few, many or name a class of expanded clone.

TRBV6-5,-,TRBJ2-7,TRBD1,CASSRQGDYEQYF,TGTGCCAGCAGCCGACAGGGAGATTACGAGCAGTACTTC
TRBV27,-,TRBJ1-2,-,CASSRGALRYNGYTF,TGTGCCAGCAGCCGGGGGGCCCTGAGGTACAATGGCTACACCTTC
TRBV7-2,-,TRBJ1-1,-,CASSPTRVNTEAFF,TGTGCCAGCAGCCCCACGCGGGTGAACACTGAAGCTTTCTTT
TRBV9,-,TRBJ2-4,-,CASGENNIQYF,TGTGCCAGTGGGGAGAACAACATTCAGTACTTC
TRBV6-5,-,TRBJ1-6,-,CASSYSGGGDNSPLHF,TGTGCCAGCAGTTACTCGGGAGGGGGTGATAATTCACCCCTCCACTTT
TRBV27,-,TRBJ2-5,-,CASSLTSRIKETQYF,TGTGCCAGCAGTTTAACTAGCCGGATTAAAGAGACCCAGTACTTC
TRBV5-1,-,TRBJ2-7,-,CASSLGQSFSYEQYF,TGCGCCAGCAGCTTGGGGCAATCTTTCTCCTACGAGCAGTACTTC
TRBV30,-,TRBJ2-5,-,CAWSFGTPGTQYF,TGTGCCTGGAGCTTTGGAACCCCCGGGACCCAGTACTTC
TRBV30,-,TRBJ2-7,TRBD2,CACSGVTTYEQYF,TGTGCCTGCAGCGGGGTAACGACCTACGAGCAGTACTTC
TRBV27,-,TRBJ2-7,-,CASSQSGTGNYGSYEQYF,TGTGCCAGCAGTCAATCTGGGACGGGTAACTACGGCTCCTACGAGCAGTACTTC
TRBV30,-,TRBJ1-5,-,CAWSVFGLGRPQHF,TGTGCCTGGAGTGTATTCGGGCTGGGCCGGCCCCAGCATTTT
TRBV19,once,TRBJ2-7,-,CASSIRQDHTYEQYF,TGTGCCAGTAGTATACGACAGGATCATACCTACGAGCAGTACTTC
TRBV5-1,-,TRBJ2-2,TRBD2,CASSLGLAGVTGELFF,TGCGCCAGCAGCTTGGGACTAGCGGGAGTCACCGGGGAGCTGTTTTTT
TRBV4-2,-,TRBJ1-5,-,CASSQEAGTNQPQHF,TGTGCCAGCAGCCAAGAAGCAGGGACAAATCAGCCCCAGCATTTT
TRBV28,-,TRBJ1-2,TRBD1,CASRPTGDTGNYGYTF,TGTGCCAGCAGGCCGACAGGGGACACCGGTAACTATGGCTACACCTTC
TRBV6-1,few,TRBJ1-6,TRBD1,CASSEGTGGNSPLHF,TGTGCCAGCAGTGAAGGGACAGGGGGTAATTCACCCCTCCACTTT
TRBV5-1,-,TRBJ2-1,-,CASSSYYRHKRQFF,TGCGCCAGCAGCTCGTACTACAGGCACAAGAGGCAGTTCTTC
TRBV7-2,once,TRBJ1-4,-,CASSKPQGNEKLFF,TGTGCCAGCAGCAAACCCCAGGGTAATGAAAAACTGTTTTTT
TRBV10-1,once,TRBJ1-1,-,CASSDPENTEAFF,TGCGCCAGCAGTGACCCAGAGAACACTGAAGCTTTCTTT
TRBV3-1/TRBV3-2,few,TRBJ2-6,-,CASSQETGANVLTF,TGTGCCAGCAGCCAAGAAACTGGGGCCAACGTCCTGACTTTC
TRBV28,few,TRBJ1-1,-,CASSLAAGDQEAFF,TGTGCCAGCAGTTTAGCCGCCGGGGACCAAGAAGCTTTCTTT
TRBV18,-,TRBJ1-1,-,CASSLGTENTEAFF,TGTGCCAGCTCACTAGGGACGGAGAACACTGAAGCTTTCTTT
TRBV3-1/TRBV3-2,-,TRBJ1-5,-,CASSQWPSAGNQPQHF,TGTGCCAGCAGCCAATGGCCCTCCGCGGGCAATCAGCCCCAGCATTTT
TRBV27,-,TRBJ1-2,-,CASSSRGGELYGYTF,TGTGCCAGCAGTTCCCGTGGTGGTGAGCTCTATGGCTACACCTTC
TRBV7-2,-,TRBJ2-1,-,CASSLVGTSPGEQFF,TGTGCCAGCAGCTTAGTCGGGACGTCCCCGGGTGAGCAGTTCTTC
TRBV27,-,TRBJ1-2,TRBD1,CASSLVGQGGYGYTF,TGTGCCAGCAGTCTTGTGGGACAGGGGGGCTATGGCTACACCTTC
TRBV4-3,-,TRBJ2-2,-,CASSQVASNTGELFF,TGCGCCAGCAGCCAGGTAGCGTCGAACACCGGGGAGCTGTTTTTT
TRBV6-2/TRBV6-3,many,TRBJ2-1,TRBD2,CASSTGLGRGGNEQFF,TGTGCCAGCAGTACCGGCCTCGGGCGGGGGGGAAATGAGCAGTTCTTC
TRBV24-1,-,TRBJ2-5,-,CATSDPRGLQETQYF,TGTGCCACCAGTGATCCCCGGGGTCTTCAAGAGACCCAGTACTTC